This T cell receptor beta chain is drawn from a study of shared clonotypes between healthy human individuals. Study-wide results and limits: It was anticipated that sequencing depth would influence how many clonotypes donors shared.

On this clone: Its antigen is unknown.

The CDR3 consists of 12 residues. Per germline, CDR1 SGHAT and CDR2 FQNNGV. V lost 5 bases, J lost 6 bases, and 1 base stayed unmatched. Pooled CD45RO+ cells and CCR7-negative CD45RA+ TemRA cells made up CD8 memory. Several immunoSEQ plates held equal portions of the genomic DNA taken from each subset. Source study methods: Sequence data from immunoSEQ were junction-only and lacked quality scores; consequently, filtering differed. The assay was immunoSEQ multiplex PCR, and TCRdb's table has in-frame clones only and misses some. That table furnishes V, J and clone size, whereas the DNA furnished D and trimming. The sample has a few hundred thousand clones, around 86% seen once.

The origin of this receptor is a man younger than 30 in good health. The chain couples TRBV11-2 to TRBJ2-3, with 8 bases identical to TRBD2. The source material was memory CD8+ T cells sorted from blood. The subset denotes: CD45RO+ cells pooled with CCR7-negative TemRA cells. CDR3 DNA sequence: TGTGCCAGCAGCGGACTAGCTGATACGCAGTATTTT. Its translation: CASSGLADTQYF.